The clone carrying this T cell receptor beta chain was seen a handful of times. No antigen is known for it. Germline V gene lookup returns CDR1 SGHTA and CDR2 FQGTGA. The V end was cut by 0 bases, the J end by 0 bases, with 9 bases between. This CDR3 spans 16 amino acids. Reverse transcription of all isolated RNA meant that expressed TCRB transcripts were sequenced. Only in-frame clones appear in the TCRdb table, and some are missing; sequencing was by immunoSEQ multiplex PCR. Of some 640,000 clones in the sample, roughly 13% are singletons; the top ten hold 0.035% to 0.04%. This sample was included in a study of beta chain features in type 1 diabetes. Findings and caveats of the study: Type 1 diabetes patients showed a moderate but significant shortening of TCRB CDR3s in all four CD4+ subsets.

This sequence joins TRBV7-3 and TRBJ2-4, with a weak D call TRBD1 (6 bases). This TCR was recovered from a man aged 18 to 29 with type 1 diabetes. The source material was naive CD4+ T cells from blood. The CDR3 bases are TGTGCCAGCAGCTTAACGGGGGCACCAGCCAAAAACATTCAGTACTTC. Protein product: CASSLTGAPAKNIQYF.